These 19 T cell receptor beta chains originate from one sample sequenced in a study of T-cell reconstitution after alpha-beta-depleted transplantation in children. TCRbeta library preparation incorporated unique molecular identifiers. One entry per CDR3 protein results from TCRdb running MiXCR on the PCR reads. This table holds about 400,000 distinct CDR3 sequences, over 20% found once. This specimen was PBMCs from the stem cell graft donor, taken from the stem cell graft. Receptor source: a human donor who donated a stem cell graft to a child with acute myeloid leukemia.

The chain joins TRBV28 to TRBJ1-2; D remains ambiguous. The CDR3 consists of 11 residues. CDR1 and CDR2 (germline): MDHEN, SYDVKM. CDR3 sequence: CVTTGNYGYTF. CDR3 in DNA: TGTGTTACTACGGGGAACTATGGCTACACCTTC.

The rearrangement uses TRBV20-1 and TRBJ2-7; 11 bases fit TRBD2. CDR3 length equals 14 residues. Germline lookup yields CDR1 DFQATT and CDR2 SNEGSKA (reference sequence). Losses at the gene ends were 6 bases for V and 1 base for J; bases not matched to a gene: 5. CDR3 sequence (DNA): TGCAGTGCCCATACTAGCGGGAGTTCCTACGAGCAGTACTTC. This codes for CSAHTSGSSYEQYF.

The chain carries TRBV7-3 and TRBJ1-1, with unresolved D. CDR3 size: 14 residues. Germline CDR1 SGHTA, CDR2 FQGTGA. V was pared by 1 base and J by 0 bases, with 6 bases between. In DNA, the CDR3 is TGTGCCAGCAGCTTAAGTGCTGTGAACACTGAAGCTTTCTTT. It yields the protein CASSLSAVNTEAFF.

This clonotype was seen more than once but under ten times. The V gene is TRBV5-6, the J gene TRBJ2-1; D gene ambiguous. The V gene lost 3 bases and the J gene lost 10 bases, with 14 bases spanning the gap. Germline lookup yields CDR1 SGHDT and CDR2 YYEEEE. The CDR3 contains 13 residues. The CDR3 coding sequence is TGTGCCAGCAGCTCAGACGGATGGATCGAGCAGTTCTTC. Translating gives CASSSDGWIEQFF.

J is TRBJ2-2 and V is TRBV12-3 or TRBV12-4; 7 positions match TRBD1. Trimming removed 3 bases from V and 6 bases from J; junction bases left unmatched: 7. The CDR3 extends over 15 amino acids. CDR3 sequence: CASSFGDSEAGELFF. The CDR3 region has the DNA TGTGCCAGCAGTTTTGGGGACAGCGAGGCCGGGGAGCTGTTTTTT.

In DNA form, the CDR3 reads TGTGCCAGCAGTAGATCAGGGGTGAACACTGAAGCTTTCTTT. Protein product: CASSRSGVNTEAFF. The chain recombines TRBV12-3 or TRBV12-4 with TRBJ1-1; the D gene is possibly TRBD1 (6 bases). Deletions cut 5 bases from V and 0 bases from J, with 10 bases between. This CDR3 has 14 amino acids.

The V gene is TRBV4-1, the J gene TRBJ1-5; TRBD1 might be the D (5 bases). The CDR3 has 15 residues. V was shortened by 3 bases and J by 6 bases, with 15 bases between the two germline ends. From germline, CDR1 is MGHRA and CDR2 YSYEKL. CDR3 protein: CASSQWQGRSQPQHF. The CDR3 nucleotides are TGCGCCAGCAGCCAGTGGCAGGGAAGAAGTCAGCCCCAGCATTTT.

This clonotype was recorded a few times. The gene calls are TRBV29-1 and TRBJ2-1, with 10 bases aligning to TRBD2. Looked up from germline, CDR1 is SQVTM and CDR2 is ANQGSEA. Losses at the gene ends were 4 bases for V and 6 bases for J; bases not matched to a gene: 3. The CDR3 contains 13 residues. The CDR3 here is CSVGLAGVNEQFF. In DNA, the CDR3 is TGCAGCGTTGGGCTAGCGGGAGTCAATGAGCAGTTCTTC.

On this clonotype: At one end, the junction sequence differs from germline, possibly due to a read error. J is TRBJ2-2 and V is TRBV29-1; 8 bases align to TRBD1. Per the germline V gene, CDR1 is SQVTM and CDR2 is ANQGSEA. CDR3 size: 14 residues. The CDR3 sequence: CSVDRTGNAGELFF. The CDR3, as DNA: TGCAGCGTTGATAGGACAGGGAACGCCGGGGAGCTGTTTTTT.

V usage is TRBV20-1 and J usage is TRBJ1-3, with D possibly TRBD1 on 5 matching bases. The germline V and J ends were trimmed by 5 bases and 0 bases, with 14 bases remaining between them. Germline V gives CDR1 DFQATT, CDR2 SNEGSKA (reference sequence). CDR3 length: 15 residues. CDR3 nucleotides: TGCAGTGCTCGACAGACCGCGTCCTCTGGAAACACCATATATTTT. Translated: CSARQTASSGNTIYF.

This sequence joins TRBV29-1 and TRBJ1-1; possibly TRBD1 for D (5 bases). Germline CDR1 and CDR2: SQVTM and ANQGSEA. The CDR3 spans 13 residues. With 4 bases removed from V and 6 bases from J, the gap between germline ends came to 15 bases. CDR3 nucleotide sequence: TGCAGCGTTGGGGGCAGGGCAAGTTCTGAAGCTTTCTTT. Residues: CSVGGRASSEAFF. Variable domain in full (rest from reference TRBV29-1 and TRBJ1-1): SAVISQKPSRDICQRGTSLTIQCQVDSQVTMMFWYRQQPGQSLTLIATANQGSEATYESGFVIDKFPISRPNLTFSTLTVSNMSPEDSSIYLCSVGGRASSEAFFGQGTRLTVV.

This clonotype was found a few times. The gene calls are TRBV5-1 and TRBJ1-1; D is undetermined. Trimming left V 4 bases short and J 0 bases short, with 13 bases between. The germline V gene has CDR1 SGHRS and CDR2 YFSETQ. The CDR3 sequence is 15 residues long. The CDR3 reads CASSPYRTVNTEAFF. The CDR3 region has the DNA TGCGCCAGCAGCCCATACCGGACGGTGAACACTGAAGCTTTCTTT.

This chain uses TRBV29-1 with TRBJ2-3; TRBD2 matches 12 bases. The CDR3 contains 15 residues. Germline V lookup: CDR1 SQVTM, CDR2 ANQGSEA. J lost 4 bases, V lost 0 bases, and 2 bases had no gene match. The chain's CDR3 is CSVEDLAGGPDTQYF. CDR3 bases: TGCAGCGTTGAAGATCTAGCGGGAGGGCCAGATACGCAGTATTTT.

In this sample, this clonotype turned up many times. The rearrangement uses TRBV6-2 or TRBV6-3 and TRBJ2-1; D gene ambiguous. The CDR3 is made up of 13 amino acids. Trimming shortened V by 5 bases and J by 0 bases, and 5 bases separated the two germline ends. Germline loops: CDR1 MNHEY, CDR2 SVGEGT. In DNA form, the CDR3 reads TGTGCCAGCAGTACCAGCTCCTACAATGAGCAGTTCTTC. Encoded protein: CASSTSSYNEQFF.

The chain joins TRBV28 to TRBJ1-2, with D unresolved. Germline assignment: CDR1 MDHEN and CDR2 SYDVKM. The CDR3 loop spans 15 amino acids. V shed 4 bases and J shed 3 bases, with 15 bases lying between them. The CDR3 nucleotides are TGTGCCAGCAGTTCTCAACTGACAAACTACTATGGCTACACCTTC. Protein: CASSSQLTNYYGYTF.

This clonotype was counted between two and nine times. Given the absence of the conserved phenylalanine or tryptophan at the CDR3 end, a read error is likely. It is unclear where the CDR3 begins or ends on the DNA, so no DNA is shown, and the CDR3 is as TCRdb lists it. The V gene is TRBV6-5, the J gene TRBJ1-1; whether TRBD1, the table's D call, matches the DNA was not checked. The CDR3 has 10 amino acids, counting both end residues. The germline gives CDR1 MNHEY, CDR2 SVGAGI. The CDR3 protein is CASSYTDSRI.

The chain has TRBV2 and TRBJ2-2; D remains ambiguous. The CDR3 covers 14 residues. Germline CDR1 is SNHLY and CDR2 is FYNNEI. Between the trimmed V and J ends, which lost 2 bases and 3 bases, there was a span of 7 bases. CDR3 sequence: CASSEWQDTGELFF. CDR3 nucleotides: TGTGCCAGCAGTGAATGGCAGGACACCGGGGAGCTGTTTTTT.

V gene TRBV28 combines with J gene TRBJ2-7, with 7 bases matching TRBD2. Germline V gives CDR1 MDHEN, CDR2 SYDVKM. The CDR3 length is 16 residues. J was trimmed by 2 bases and V by 4 bases; bases with no gene match: 11. The CDR3 bases are TGTGCCAGCAGTTCCGCCGAGGCGGGAGTGGCCTACGAGCAGTACTTC. Amino acid sequence: CASSSAEAGVAYEQYF.

The chain is built from TRBV4-2 and TRBJ2-2, with 9 positions matching TRBD2. CDR1 is LGHNA, CDR2 YNFKEQ, per germline. The CDR3 totals 16 residues. The V gene end was trimmed by 1 base and the J gene end by 7 bases; junction bases not matched to a gene: 7. The CDR3 loop is CASSQGGAGGYGELFF. CDR3 sequence (DNA): TGTGCCAGCAGCCAAGGCGGGGCGGGAGGGTACGGGGAGCTGTTTTTT.